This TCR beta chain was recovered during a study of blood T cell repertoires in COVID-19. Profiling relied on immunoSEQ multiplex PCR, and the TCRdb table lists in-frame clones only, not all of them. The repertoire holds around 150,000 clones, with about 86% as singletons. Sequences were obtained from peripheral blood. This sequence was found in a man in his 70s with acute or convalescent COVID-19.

This CDR3 is CASSEDRGFEKLFF. The CDR3 region has the DNA TGTGCCAGCAGTGAGGACAGGGGGTTTGAAAAACTGTTTTTT. The V gene is TRBV9, the J gene TRBJ1-4; 10 nucleotides match TRBD1. There are 14 residues in the CDR3. V was pared by 5 bases and J by 7 bases, with 5 bases of the junction left unmatched. Germline V gene lookup returns CDR1 SGDLS and CDR2 YYNGEE. The variable domain in full, with the rest retrieved from reference TRBV9 and TRBJ1-4, is DSGVTQTPKHLITATGQRVTLRCSPRSGDLSVYWYQQSLDQGLQFLIQYYNGEERAKGNILERFSAQQFPDLHSELNLSSLELGDSALYFCASSEDRGFEKLFFGSGTQLSVL.